The entry below gives a single T cell receptor beta chain sequence along with its context. This sample was included in a study of blood T cell repertoires in COVID-19. On the study more broadly: From T cells, B-cell-depleted T cells, or PBMCs came the material, which was cDNA or gDNA.

The CDR3 loop spans 15 amino acids. Germline-derived CDR1 and CDR2 are SGHTA and FQGNSA. Trimming pared 4 bases from V and 3 bases from J, leaving 13 bases between. Authors' processing steps: Reference gene primer amplification in the assay estimated nucleated cell counts. Method: immunoSEQ multiplex PCR; TCRdb's copy keeps in-frame clones and lacks some. V, J and clone size are taken as reported in that table, and D and trimming were inferred from the DNA itself. The profile shows 100,000 to 150,000 clones, approximately 83% of them singletons. Sequences were obtained from peripheral blood. J is TRBJ1-5 and V is TRBV7-2, with D possibly TRBD1 on 6 matching bases. This TCR was recovered from a woman between 45 and 60 years old with acute or convalescent COVID-19. The CDR3 sequence: CASSSVTGPNQPQHF. As DNA, the CDR3 is TGTGCCAGCAGCTCAGTGACAGGACCCAATCAGCCCCAGCATTTT.